This T cell receptor beta chain appears in the sequencing data of a study of blood T cells in healthy people across ages. Primers used in a second PCR of about 7 to 11 cycles were a sample-barcoded 5' primer and a J-beta primer mix. TCRdb re-called the 5' RACE reads with MiXCR, one entry per CDR3 protein. The repertoire holds 790,000 or so distinct CDR3 sequences, more than 55% seen once, with approximately 24% in the top ten. CDR1 is SGHNT and CDR2 is YENEEA in the germline V gene. This CDR3 region has 17 residues. Worth noting for this clonotype: Relative to the germline gene, one junction end is altered; a read error may explain this.

The sequencing input was blood. V is TRBV11-3 and J is TRBJ2-3; TRBD2 matches 14 bases. This TCR was sampled from a man in his forties or fifties in good health. The CDR3 DNA follows: TGCGCCAGCAGGGGACTAGCGGGAGCTAAAGACACAGATACGCAGTATTTT. Protein sequence: CASRGLAGAKDTDTQYF.